This T cell receptor beta chain came from a study of CD8 T cells in ankylosing spondylitis. Study conclusions and caveats: Seemingly distinctive of ankylosing spondylitis blood was a TCR beta motif formed by eight highly homologous variants. Reports say disease-linked clones showed up significantly more in matched ankylosing spondylitis synovial fluid. Prior literature has documented some motif variants in synovial fluid and blood from reactive arthritis. CD8+ by phenotype, disease-linked clones were relatively rare in peripheral blood.

Worth noting for this clonotype: Its target is not known.

A quantitative 5'-RACE method, one with molecular barcodes, was used to make TCR beta libraries. Each CDR3 protein is one row after TCRdb ran MiXCR on the 5' RACE reads. The repertoire includes 350,000 or so distinct CDR3 sequences, 8% of them detected once, and roughly 15% sits in the top ten. Germline V gives CDR1 ENHRY, CDR2 SYGVKD. The CDR3 consists of 14 residues. The ends lost 6 bases at V and 4 bases at J; junction bases unmatched: 2. The origin of this receptor is a male donor with ankylosing spondylitis. The chain carries TRBV10-3 and TRBJ2-2; TRBD2 aligns across 10 bases. Source material: blood, either unsorted or a sorted T cell fraction (not recorded which). The CDR3 DNA reads TGTGCCATCAGGGAGCGGGAGGGCACCGGGGAGCTGTTTTTT. It translates to CAIREREGTGELFF.